What follows is one T cell receptor beta chain and its context. Measured with immunoSEQ multiplex PCR; TCRdb has only the in-frame clones, and not every one. The table has 350,000 to 450,000 clones, approximately 90% seen once. This sample stems from a study of blood T cell repertoires in COVID-19. The TCR was taken from a man aged 25-45 years who had recovered from COVID-19. The sequenced sample consisted of PBMCs or T cells enriched from blood (not recorded which).

The CDR3 DNA sequence: TGTGCCAGCAGTACCCGGACAGGGCAGGGCACTGAAGCTTTCTTT. This gives the protein CASSTRTGQGTEAFF. J is TRBJ1-1 and V is TRBV6-5; 8 bases align to TRBD1. CDR3 length: 15 amino acids. With 5 bases clipped from V and 4 bases from J, the junction kept 9 bases outside the gene matches. The germline V gene has CDR1 MNHEY and CDR2 SVGAGI.